The rows below give T cell receptor beta chains drawn from one sample of a study of blood T cell repertoires in COVID-19. Produced via immunoSEQ multiplex PCR; TCRdb's table is partial and in-frame only. Seen here are about 270,000 clones, approximately 90% observed once, and the top ten hold roughly 4.3%. Specimen: PBMCs or T cells enriched from blood (not recorded which). The receptors stem from a young woman with acute COVID-19. The CDR3 runs from the conserved cysteine through the conserved F or W. D genes are given only for firm matches. The listing skips clone size in some rows; elsewhere it reads once, few, many or a size class.

>once|TRBD1|TRBJ2-7|TRBV7-3
CASSPGTGGAEQYF
TGTGCCAGCAGCCCAGGGACAGGGGGCGCCGAGCAGTACTTC
>NA|TRBD1|TRBJ2-1|TRBV4-3
CASSQGTGADEQFF
TGCGCCAGCAGCCAAGGGACAGGGGCCGATGAGCAGTTCTTC
>NA|NA|TRBJ2-2|TRBV5-1
CASSRSIEFVASGELFF
TGCGCCAGCAGCCGATCCATAGAGTTTGTTGCCTCCGGGGAGCTGTTTTTT
>NA|NA|TRBJ1-1|TRBV18
CASSPGEGRLNTEAFF
TGTGCCAGCTCACCAGGGGAGGGCCGATTGAACACTGAAGCTTTCTTT
>NA|NA|TRBJ1-3|TRBV5-1
CASSLEGTGNTIYF
TGCGCCAGCAGCTTGGAGGGGACTGGAAACACCATATATTTT
>NA|TRBD1|TRBJ1-1|TRBV27
CASSESTGGATGTEAFF
TGTGCCAGCAGTGAGTCGACAGGGGGCGCGACGGGAACTGAAGCTTTCTTT
>NA|NA|TRBJ1-5|TRBV7-5
CVRSFLPGTKDPQEYQPQHF
TGTGTCAGAAGCTTCTTGCCCGGGACAAAGGATCCCCAAGAGTATCAGCCCCAGCATTTT
>NA|NA|TRBJ1-1|TRBV28
CASSPTGSTEAFF
TGTGCCAGCAGTCCTACAGGGTCCACTGAAGCTTTCTTT
>NA|TRBD1|TRBJ2-1|TRBV5-1
CASSSSPGQGVYEQFF
TGCGCCAGCAGCTCCTCTCCGGGACAGGGAGTATATGAGCAGTTCTTC
>NA|TRBD2|TRBJ2-1|TRBV14
CASSQYTGSGAYGQFF
TGTGCCAGCAGCCAATATACGGGGAGCGGGGCTTACGGGCAGTTCTTC
>NA|NA|TRBJ1-5|TRBV6-6
CASRQETGQPQHF
TGTGCCAGCAGGCAGGAAACTGGTCAGCCCCAGCATTTT
>NA|NA|TRBJ1-1|TRBV3-1/TRBV3-2
CASSPPRARGTEAFF
TGTGCCAGCAGCCCGCCCAGGGCCAGGGGAACTGAAGCTTTCTTT
>NA|NA|TRBJ2-7|TRBV28
CASSNQGLSYEQYF
TGTGCCAGCAGCAACCAGGGCCTCTCCTACGAGCAGTACTTC
>few|NA|TRBJ1-1|TRBV9
CASSATGVNTEAFF
TGTGCCAGCAGCGCGACGGGTGTGAACACTGAAGCTTTCTTT
>NA|TRBD2|TRBJ2-3|TRBV29-1
CSVGAGGTDTQYF
TGCAGCGTGGGGGCGGGAGGGACAGATACGCAGTATTTT
>NA|NA|TRBJ1-6|TRBV13
CASSSLTGIYNSPLHF
TGTGCCAGCAGCTCCCTGACAGGAATTTATAATTCACCCCTCCACTTT
>NA|TRBD1|TRBJ1-1|TRBV2
CASSHGQGKYTEAFF
TGTGCCAGCAGTCATGGACAGGGGAAGTACACTGAAGCTTTCTTT
>NA|NA|TRBJ1-2|TRBV9
CASSVGGDPGGSNYGYTF
TGTGCCAGCAGCGTAGGGGGGGACCCCGGTGGGTCGAACTATGGCTACACCTTC
>few|NA|TRBJ1-5|TRBV21-1
CASSKWGGNQPQHF
TGTGCCAGCAGCAAGTGGGGCGGCAATCAGCCCCAGCATTTT
>NA|TRBD2|TRBJ2-3|TRBV6-2/TRBV6-3
CASSTSLLAGVADTQYF
TGTGCCAGCAGTACGAGTCTCCTAGCGGGTGTGGCAGATACGCAGTATTTT
>NA|TRBD2|TRBJ2-1|TRBV19
CASSTGLAGHNEQFF
TGTGCCAGTAGTACCGGACTAGCGGGACACAATGAGCAGTTCTTC
>NA|TRBD1|TRBJ2-3|TRBV7-3
CASRPTGATDTQYF
TGTGCCAGCAGGCCGACAGGGGCGACAGATACGCAGTATTTT
>NA|NA|TRBJ1-2|TRBV7-9
CASSLEEGTYGYTF
TGTGCCAGCAGCTTAGAGGAGGGGACTTATGGCTACACCTTC
>NA|NA|TRBJ2-3|TRBV7-2
CASSPEAGPGSTDTQYF
TGTGCCAGCAGCCCCGAGGCAGGCCCGGGAAGCACAGATACGCAGTATTTT
>NA|TRBD1|TRBJ1-1|TRBV29-1
CSVDTGVVGTEAFF
TGCAGCGTCGATACAGGGGTTGTTGGCACTGAAGCTTTCTTT
>NA|TRBD1|TRBJ1-1|TRBV7-2
CASSLAAAGGITEAFF
TGTGCCAGCAGCTTAGCGGCGGCAGGGGGCATCACTGAAGCTTTCTTT
>NA|NA|TRBJ2-7|TRBV14
CASSQGRLQENYEQYF
TGTGCCAGCAGCCAAGGAAGGCTACAGGAAAACTACGAGCAGTACTTC
>NA|NA|TRBJ2-2|TRBV19
CASSPGEVKGVAGMNTGELFF
TGTGCCAGTAGTCCCGGAGAAGTAAAAGGTGTGGCGGGGATGAACACCGGGGAGCTGTTTTTT
>NA|TRBD2|TRBJ2-7|TRBV27
CASSSGLAGDLWQYF
TGTGCCAGCAGTTCAGGACTAGCGGGGGACTTGTGGCAGTACTTC
>NA|NA|TRBJ1-6|TRBV28
CASSPEGEWDSPLHF
TGTGCCAGCAGCCCTGAGGGGGAATGGGATTCACCCCTCCACTTT
>NA|TRBD2|TRBJ2-2|TRBV13
CASTNSGNYTAELFF
TGTGCCAGCACCAATAGCGGGAACTACACCGCGGAGCTGTTTTTT
>NA|NA|TRBJ2-5|TRBV7-2
CASSLAPIIKRQETQYF
TGTGCCAGCAGCTTAGCCCCAATTATAAAGAGGCAAGAGACCCAGTACTTC
>NA|TRBD2|TRBJ2-1|TRBV7-8
CASSSRTSGSYNEQFF
TGTGCCAGCAGCTCACGGACTAGCGGCTCCTACAATGAGCAGTTCTTC
>NA|TRBD1|TRBJ2-7|TRBV5-4
CASSNGGQGRDEQYF
TGTGCCAGCAGCAATGGGGGACAGGGGCGAGACGAGCAGTACTTC
>once|NA|TRBJ1-2|TRBV25-1
CASSRTDSYYGYTF
TGTGCCTCCAGCCGGACAGACTCTTACTATGGCTACACCTTC
>NA|TRBD1|TRBJ2-7|TRBV9
CASSVGQGANEQYF
TGTGCCAGCAGCGTAGGACAGGGGGCGAACGAGCAGTACTTC
>NA|NA|TRBJ2-1|TRBV9
CASSPLEGSGPYNEQFF
TGTGCCAGCAGCCCATTGGAGGGTTCGGGACCTTACAATGAGCAGTTCTTC